One and the same sample provided the 32 T cell receptor beta chains below, sequenced in a study of CD8 T cells in ankylosing spondylitis (dated by TCRdb to 2017 to 2019). These receptors lack a known antigen. Study-wide findings and limitations: Blood from ankylosing spondylitis patients appeared to be characterized by a TCR beta motif made up of several highly homologous amino acid variants.

Library method: 5' RACE. TCRdb shows the sequencer as Illumina HiSeq 2500. TCRdb reprocessed the public reads (quality trimming at Q25 with fastp, clone calling with MiXCR) and kept in-frame beta chains. All rows with the same CDR3 protein become a single entry with the most common DNA and genes. This sample holds some 840,000 distinct CDR3 sequences; about 11% were observed only once. The top ten hold just over 0.5% of the sample. The sample taken for sequencing was blood, either unsorted or a sorted T cell fraction (not recorded which). The receptors here all came from a male donor with ankylosing spondylitis.

The table lists this clonotype with a few counts. The chain uses TRBV28 and TRBJ1-2; 11 positions agree with TRBD1. V was clipped by 4 bases and J by 8 bases; unmatched bases: 12. The CDR3 loop spans 16 amino acids. Germline V gene sequence: CDR1 MDHEN, CDR2 SYDVKM. CDR3 sequence: CASSSGWADRGQGYTF. Here the CDR3 DNA reads TGTGCCAGCAGTTCGGGTTGGGCGGACAGGGGGCAGGGCTACACCTTC.

J is TRBJ2-1 and V is TRBV7-6; 7 bases match TRBD1. The germline gives CDR1 SGHVS, CDR2 FNYEAQ. V trimming: 7 bases; J trimming: 6 bases; junction bases outside the gene matches: 9. The CDR3 covers 14 residues. The CDR3 DNA sequence: TGTGCCAGCATGGGGACGGCAGGGGGCAATGAGCAGTTCTTC. Translating gives CASMGTAGGNEQFF.

This chain links TRBV6-2 or TRBV6-3 with TRBJ1-1; no firm D call. Trimming pared 2 bases from V and 0 bases from J, leaving 13 bases between. CDR1 MNHEY and CDR2 SVGEGT come from the germline V gene. The CDR3 has 16 residues. The CDR3, as DNA: TGTGCCAGCAGTTACGAGGCAGTTTACATGAACACTGAAGCTTTCTTT. Protein sequence: CASSYEAVYMNTEAFF.

V usage is TRBV6-1 and J usage is TRBJ2-1; D not resolved. Per germline, CDR1 MNHNS and CDR2 SASEGT. This CDR3 is built from 15 residues. The V end was cut by 6 bases, the J end by 0 bases, with 12 bases between. The CDR3 spells CASRDRLGSYNEQFF. The CDR3 bases are TGTGCCAGCAGGGATCGGTTGGGCTCCTACAATGAGCAGTTCTTC.

V gene TRBV10-3 combines with J gene TRBJ1-5, with 9 bases lining up with TRBD1. Germline V lookup: CDR1 ENHRY, CDR2 SYGVKD. The length of the CDR3 is 16 residues. With V trimmed by 3 bases and J by 8 bases, 11 bases remained unmatched. The CDR3 spells CAISEQGAIEMEPQHF. The CDR3 DNA sequence: TGTGCCATCAGTGAACAGGGGGCGATTGAGATGGAGCCCCAGCATTTT.

The chain is built from TRBV6-9 and TRBJ2-3; D might be TRBD1 or TRBD2, each matching 5 bases. The V gene's germline CDR1 is MNHGY and CDR2 SVAAGI. This CDR3 has 17 residues. Trimming left V 2 bases short and J 2 bases short, with 17 bases between. CDR3 sequence (DNA): TGTGCCAGCAGTTATCTCCGGGACCCCATTCCCACAGATACGCAGTATTTT. Amino acid sequence: CASSYLRDPIPTDTQYF.

This clonotype has more than one count but fewer than ten. Here the CDR3 DNA reads TGCGCCAGCAGTGAGTGGCAACTAGCGGGAGGAGGTCTCTACGAGCAGTACTTC. Its translation: CASSEWQLAGGGLYEQYF. The chain is built from TRBV10-2 and TRBJ2-7; 12 nucleotides agree with TRBD2. V was pared by 1 base and J by 3 bases, with 10 bases of the junction left unmatched. This CDR3 spans 18 amino acids. The germline V gene has CDR1 WSHSY and CDR2 SAAADI.

The chain combines TRBV6-5 with TRBJ2-7; D possibly matches TRBD1 or TRBD2 (5 bases each). This CDR3 has 15 amino acids. Germline-derived CDR1 and CDR2 are MNHEY and SVGAGI. The V end was cut by 4 bases, the J end by 4 bases, with 17 bases between. The CDR3 DNA is TGTGCCAGCAGTTCTCGAAGAGGGGCTGGATACGAGCAGTACTTC. The encoded protein is CASSSRRGAGYEQYF.

This clonotype was picked up many times. The CDR3 coding sequence is TGCGCCAGCAGCTATAGAAGCGGGGGGGACTACAATGAGCAGTTCTTC. It codes for CASSYRSGGDYNEQFF. The chain has TRBV5-1 and TRBJ2-1; TRBD2 matches 10 bases. In germline, CDR1 is SGHRS, CDR2 YFSETQ. The length of the CDR3 is 16 residues. With V trimmed by 3 bases and J by 3 bases, 6 bases remained unmatched.

J is TRBJ2-3 and V is TRBV5-1; D might be TRBD2 (5 bases). This CDR3 contains 15 residues. Germline V lookup: CDR1 SGHRS, CDR2 YFSETQ. The V end was cut by 4 bases, the J end by 1 base, with 13 bases between. The CDR3 protein is CASSRSAGGTDTQYF. The CDR3, as DNA: TGCGCCAGCAGCCGCAGCGCGGGTGGCACAGATACGCAGTATTTT.

This clonotype was recorded many times. V and J are TRBV7-9 and TRBJ1-2, with D unclear. Germline CDR1 is SEHNR and CDR2 is FQNEAQ (reference sequence). V was shortened by 3 bases and J by 4 bases, with 9 bases between the two germline ends. The CDR3 covers 13 residues. For the CDR3, the DNA is TGTGCCAGCAGCTTCGAACAGCCCTATGGCTACACCTTC. Translation gives CASSFEQPYGYTF.

V gene TRBV9 combines with J gene TRBJ2-2, with 7 bases that match TRBD2. The CDR3 length is 15 residues. Germline CDR1 is SGDLS and CDR2 is YYNGEE. J lost 5 bases, V lost 0 bases, and 4 bases had no gene match. Here the CDR3 reads CASSVGGSGTGELFF. The CDR3 DNA reads as TGTGCCAGCAGCGTAGGGGGTAGCGGGACCGGGGAGCTGTTTTTT.

This clonotype was seen at least ten times. A much larger clone differs by one base, so this may be a read error. The V gene is TRBV5-5, the J gene TRBJ1-1, with D unclear. V was shortened by 2 bases and J by 0 bases, with 5 bases between the two germline ends. The CDR3 runs to 13 residues. Germline V gene sequence: CDR1 SGHKS, CDR2 YYEKEE (reference sequence). Here the CDR3 DNA reads TGTGCCAGCAGCTTATGGGTGAACACTGAAGCTTTCTTT. Its protein is CASSLWVNTEAFF.

The genes are TRBV28 and TRBJ2-5; weak D call: TRBD1 (6 bases). Per the germline V gene, CDR1 is MDHEN and CDR2 is SYDVKM. CDR3 length: 14 amino acids. Deletions cut 7 bases from V and 5 bases from J, with 17 bases between. The CDR3 sequence: CASTIAGAGETQYF. The CDR3 nucleotides are TGTGCCAGCACCATAGCAGGGGCAGGGGAGACCCAGTACTTC.

This clonotype has more than one count but fewer than ten. J is TRBJ1-6 and V is TRBV5-6; tentatively, D is TRBD1 (6 bases). The CDR3 is 15 amino acids. The germline V gene has CDR1 SGHDT and CDR2 YYEEEE. Trimming cost V 7 bases and J 9 bases, with 20 bases left between them. CDR3 region: CASALWGGASSPLHF. The DNA of the CDR3 is TGTGCCAGCGCCCTTTGGGGGGGCGCATCTTCACCCCTCCACTTT.

The V gene is TRBV7-2, the J gene TRBJ2-1; 7 positions agree with TRBD2. Germline CDR1 SGHTA, CDR2 FQGNSA. The length of the CDR3 is 16 residues. V lost 5 bases to trimming and J lost 4 bases; unmatched junction nucleotides: 11. The CDR3 reads CASSTTAGTTYNEQFF. In DNA, the CDR3 is TGTGCCAGCAGCACCACGGCTGGGACTACTTACAATGAGCAGTTCTTC. The variable domain in full, completed from reference TRBV7-2 and TRBJ2-1, reads GAGVSQSPSNKVTEKGKDVELRCDPISGHTALYWYRQSLGQGLEFLIYFQGNSAPDKSGLPSDRFSAERTGGSVSTLTIQRTQQEDSAVYLCASSTTAGTTYNEQFFGPGTRLTVL.

This clonotype occurred a few times. CDR3 protein: CASSLMGNYEQYF. Here the CDR3 DNA reads TGTGCCAGCAGCTTAATGGGGAACTACGAGCAGTACTTC. The chain recombines TRBV7-9 with TRBJ2-7, with unresolved D. The germline V gene has CDR1 SEHNR and CDR2 FQNEAQ (reference sequence). The CDR3 length is 13 residues. Trimming left V 2 bases short and J 3 bases short, with 8 bases between.

This clonotype was recorded many times. The chain employs TRBV7-2 and TRBJ2-3, with a weak D call TRBD2 (5 bases). CDR3 length: 13 amino acids. Germline values: CDR1 SGHTA, CDR2 FQGNSA. Between the trimmed V and J ends, which lost 2 bases and 4 bases, there was a span of 7 bases. CDR3 sequence reads: CASSLLRADTQYF. As DNA, the CDR3 is TGTGCCAGCAGCTTATTGCGGGCAGATACGCAGTATTTT. The full variable domain, with the rest looked up from reference TRBV7-2 and TRBJ2-3, is GAGVSQSPSNKVTEKGKDVELRCDPISGHTALYWYRQSLGQGLEFLIYFQGNSAPDKSGLPSDRFSAERTGGSVSTLTIQRTQQEDSAVYLCASSLLRADTQYFGPGTRLTVL.

A few counts support this clonotype. V is TRBV28 and J is TRBJ1-5; D is unresolved. Trimming removed 6 bases from V and 3 bases from J, with 9 bases in between. Germline V gene sequence: CDR1 MDHEN, CDR2 SYDVKM. The CDR3 length is 13 residues. The CDR3 sequence: CASRVRINQPQHF. Here the CDR3 DNA reads TGTGCCAGCAGGGTCCGGATCAATCAGCCCCAGCATTTT.

This clonotype showed up many times. The CDR3 region is CSASDRGRTDTQYF. In nucleotides, the CDR3 is TGCAGTGCCTCCGACAGGGGTCGCACAGATACGCAGTATTTT. V gene TRBV20-1 combines with J gene TRBJ2-3; 8 nucleotides align to TRBD1. Germline V CDR1 and CDR2: DFQATT, SNEGSKA (reference sequence). This CDR3 contains 14 residues. V lost 6 bases and J lost 1; bases outside the gene matches: 6.

This clonotype was observed at least ten times. J is TRBJ1-1 and V is TRBV5-1; the match to TRBD1 covers 8 bases. The CDR3 has 14 residues. Germline V gene sequence: CDR1 SGHRS, CDR2 YFSETQ. Trimming cost V 4 bases and J 4 bases; bases outside gene matches: 6. The CDR3 reads CASSTGQATTEAFF. The CDR3, as DNA: TGCGCCAGCAGCACGGGACAGGCAACCACTGAAGCTTTCTTT.

This sequence joins TRBV4-1 and TRBJ2-5; 10 nucleotides match TRBD2. Germline V gene data show CDR1 as MGHRA and CDR2 as YSYEKL. The CDR3 runs to 17 residues. V dropped 0 bases and J dropped 4; count of bases not matched to a gene: 8. The CDR3 DNA reads as TGCGCCAGCAGCCAAGATCTCGGACTAGCGGCCCCAGAGACCCAGTACTTC. It translates to CASSQDLGLAAPETQYF.

This clonotype was counted many times. The J gene is TRBJ2-5, the V gene TRBV6-5; perhaps TRBD2 as D (5 bases). The V and J ends lost 0 bases and 4 bases respectively, with 9 bases between them. Germline CDR1 and CDR2: MNHEY and SVGAGI. CDR3 size: 14 residues. The chain's CDR3 is CASSYSRVGETQYF. The CDR3 DNA sequence: TGTGCCAGCAGTTACTCGAGGGTCGGAGAGACCCAGTACTTC.

This clonotype was observed at least ten times. Written as DNA, the CDR3 is TGTGCCAGCAGCCAAGATTTGGCTAGCGGGGGGGCAGATACGCAGTATTTT. This gives the protein CASSQDLASGGADTQYF. This chain uses TRBV4-2 with TRBJ2-3; TRBD2 matches 12 bases. This CDR3 is 17 amino acids long. Germline V gives CDR1 LGHNA, CDR2 YNFKEQ. V was pared by 0 bases and J by 4 bases, with 5 bases of the junction left unmatched.

The sample holds a few counts of this clonotype. The chain links TRBV4-2 to TRBJ2-1; TRBD2 matches at 9 bases. CDR3 length: 22 amino acids. From germline, CDR1 is LGHNA and CDR2 YNFKEQ. With V trimmed by 0 bases and J by 6 bases, 24 bases remained unmatched. The CDR3, as DNA: TGTGCCAGCAGCCAAGATCTTAATGAGCTGGTTTTGCGGGGGGGTTGGTCCAATGAGCAGTTCTTC. Amino acids: CASSQDLNELVLRGGWSNEQFF.

Turning to this clonotype: A junction boundary mismatches the germline segment, possibly from a read error. The gene calls are TRBV28 and TRBJ1-1; D gene unclear. Germline CDR1 MDHEN, CDR2 SYDVKM. The CDR3 covers 13 residues. This chain's CDR3 is CAGRTDLNTEAFF. CDR3 in DNA: TGTGCCGGCAGGACGGATTTGAACACTGAAGCTTTCTTT. Using reference TRBV28 and TRBJ1-1 for the parts outside the CDR3, the full variable domain is DVKVTQSSRYLVKRTGEKVFLECVQDMDHENMFWYRQDPGLGLRLIYFSYDVKMKEKGDIPEGYSVSREKKERFSLILESASTNQTSMYLCAGRTDLNTEAFFGQGTRLTVV.

This clonotype was picked up many times. This chain uses TRBV29-1 with TRBJ2-3; tentatively, D is TRBD2 (5 bases). In germline, CDR1 is SQVTM, CDR2 ANQGSEA. The CDR3 runs 12 residues. Trimming pared 4 bases from V and 2 bases from J, leaving 7 bases between. The CDR3 sequence: CSVATITDTQYF. CDR3 sequence (DNA): TGCAGCGTTGCGACTATCACAGATACGCAGTATTTT.

This clonotype has a handful of counts. The chain links TRBV4-3 to TRBJ2-3, with unresolved D. The CDR3 has 17 amino acids. V shed 1 base and J shed 3 bases, with 17 bases lying between them. Looked up from germline, CDR1 is LGHNA and CDR2 is YSLEER. Here the CDR3 reads CASSQGRLVGSTDTQYF. CDR3 DNA: TGCGCCAGCAGCCAAGGGCGGCTAGTGGGATCGACAGATACGCAGTATTTT.

This clonotype has ten or more counts. The chain links TRBV6-2 or TRBV6-3 to TRBJ1-2; possible D gene TRBD1, 6 bases. Between the trimmed V and J ends, which lost 7 bases and 2 bases, there was a span of 35 bases. CDR3 size: 21 residues. The V gene's germline CDR1 is MNHEY and CDR2 SVGEGT. The CDR3 sequence: CASTFVGGGQKGPQFNYGYTF. The DNA for the CDR3 is TGTGCCAGCACCTTCGTGGGTGGGGGACAAAAGGGACCTCAATTCAACTATGGCTACACCTTC.

This chain links TRBV7-2 with TRBJ2-1; the match to TRBD2 covers 11 bases. Germline assignment: CDR1 SGHTA and CDR2 FQGNSA. This CDR3 comprises 15 residues. V lost 5 bases to trimming and J lost 7 bases; unmatched junction nucleotides: 7. CDR3 sequence reads: CASSPTSGRGNEQFF. DNA for the CDR3: TGTGCCAGCAGCCCTACTAGCGGGAGAGGGAATGAGCAGTTCTTC.

V and J are TRBV29-1 and TRBJ1-5, with a weak D call TRBD1 (6 bases). The germline CDR1 and CDR2 sequences are SQVTM and ANQGSEA. Trimming stripped 6 bases from V and 7 bases from J, with 19 bases between. CDR3 length: 14 amino acids. In nucleotides, the CDR3 is TGCAGCGTATTAGACAACAGGGTAGGACAGCCCCAGCATTTT. Translation: CSVLDNRVGQPQHF.

In this sample, this clonotype turned up a few times. This chain connects TRBV2 to TRBJ2-3; a weak D match, TRBD2 (6 bases). The V gene lost 8 bases and the J gene lost 0 bases, with 15 bases spanning the gap. CDR3 length: 15 residues. CDR1 is SNHLY, CDR2 FYNNEI, per germline. The CDR3 reads CASSRESMSTDTQYF. The CDR3 DNA reads TGTGCCAGCTCTCGGGAGTCCATGAGCACAGATACGCAGTATTTT.